One and the same sample provided the 14 T cell receptor beta chains below, sequenced in a study of shared clonotypes between healthy human individuals. TCRdb's copy holds only in-frame clones and misses some; the assay was immunoSEQ multiplex PCR. The table includes nearly 500,000 clones, over 65% detected once. The source material was PBMCs. These receptors all come from a woman aged 35 to 49 in good health. Some clones in this sample may be carry-over from other donors' samples.

This chain uses TRBV2 with TRBJ2-2; TRBD1 might be the D (5 bases). CDR1 SNHLY and CDR2 FYNNEI come from the germline V gene. This CDR3 has 16 residues. V was shortened by 4 bases and J by 0 bases, with 12 bases between the two germline ends. This CDR3 reads CASSALGVANTGELFF. The CDR3 region has the DNA TGTGCCAGCAGTGCCCTAGGGGTCGCGAACACCGGGGAGCTGTTTTTT.

The sample holds a few counts of this clone. This chain connects TRBV5-1 to TRBJ1-5; no reliable D call. V gave up 1 base and J gave up 5 bases, with 13 bases separating them. Germline values: CDR1 SGHRS, CDR2 YFSETQ. CDR3 length: 15 amino acids. DNA of the CDR3: TGCGCCAGCAGCTTGCGGGGAACATGGGATCAGCCCCAGCATTTT. As protein: CASSLRGTWDQPQHF.

This clone was recorded a few times. CDR3 amino acids: CASSLGVGNEQFF. In DNA, the CDR3 is TGTGCCAGCAGCTTGGGAGTCGGGAATGAGCAGTTCTTC. The chain couples TRBV5-8 to TRBJ2-1; D ambiguous. The CDR3 has 13 amino acids. V dropped 0 bases and J dropped 7 bases, with 8 bases sitting between them. Germline V gene sequence: CDR1 SGHTS, CDR2 YDEGEE.

This clone was seen more than once but under ten times. The rearrangement joins TRBV2 to TRBJ1-5; D call uncertain. V was clipped by 0 bases and J by 5 bases, with 11 bases between them. CDR1 and CDR2 from the germline V gene are SNHLY and FYNNEI. The CDR3 runs to 15 residues. CDR3 DNA sequence: TGTGCCAGCAGTGAAGCGCTTCGCAATTATCAGCCCCAGCATTTT. Translating it yields CASSEALRNYQPQHF.

The V and J genes are TRBV6-4 and TRBJ2-5, with 9 bases fitting TRBD1. The CDR3 has 14 amino acids. V shed 6 bases and J 5 bases; nucleotides not matched to a gene: 7. CDR1 and CDR2 from the germline V gene are MRHNA and SNTAGT. CDR3 loop: CASSPTGGAETQYF. DNA of the CDR3: TGTGCCAGCAGCCCAACAGGGGGCGCGGAGACCCAGTACTTC.

The V and J genes are TRBV5-1 and TRBJ2-1; the D gene is possibly TRBD2 (5 bases). V was pared by 3 bases and J by 7 bases, with 8 bases between. The CDR3 is made up of 12 amino acids. Germline CDR1 reads SGHRS; CDR2 reads YFSETQ. The CDR3 region is CASSYAGNEQFF. CDR3 nucleotides: TGCGCCAGCAGCTATGCGGGTAATGAGCAGTTCTTC.

There are many counts of this clone. The CDR3 protein is CASSREQGTGANVLTF. CDR3 nucleotides: TGTGCCAGTAGTCGCGAACAGGGTACTGGGGCCAACGTCCTGACTTTC. The chain couples TRBV19 to TRBJ2-6, with D possibly matching TRBD1 (6 bases). Germline CDR1 is LNHDA and CDR2 is SQIVND (reference sequence). Trimming removed 5 bases at V and 2 bases at J, with 13 bases between. The CDR3 spans 16 residues.

The J gene is TRBJ2-7, the V gene TRBV30; D is unresolved. This CDR3 spans 12 amino acids. Germline-derived CDR1 and CDR2 are GTSNPN and SVGIG (reference sequence). V was clipped by 0 bases and J by 7 bases, with 10 bases between them. The CDR3 sequence: CAWSVPPQEQYF. Written as DNA, the CDR3 is TGTGCCTGGAGTGTACCCCCACAAGAGCAGTACTTC. Filled out from reference TRBV30 and TRBJ2-7, the complete variable domain reads SQTIHQWPATLVQPVGSPLSLECTVEGTSNPNLYWYRQAAGRGLQLLFYSVGIGQISSEVPQNLSASRPQDRQFILSSKKLLLSDSGFYLCAWSVPPQEQYFGPGTRLTVT.

The chain carries TRBV11-1 and TRBJ2-7; D unresolved. V dropped 3 bases and J dropped 2 bases, with 8 bases sitting between them. Germline V CDR1 and CDR2: SGHAT, FQDESV (reference sequence). The length of the CDR3 is 13 residues. CDR3 bases: TGTGCCAGCAGCTTCTCCCCAGCCTACGAGCAGTACTTC. Its translation is CASSFSPAYEQYF. Supplemented by reference TRBV11-1 and TRBJ2-7, the full variable domain reads EAEVAQSPRYKITEKSQAVAFWCDPISGHATLYWYRQILGQGPELLVQFQDESVVDDSQLPKDRFSAERLKGVDSTLKIQPAELGDSAMYLCASSFSPAYEQYFGPGTRLTVT.

A single count supports this clone. The V call is TRBV4-3, the J call TRBJ2-7, with D perhaps being TRBD1 or TRBD2 (5 bases each). This CDR3 spans 15 amino acids. Deletions cut 0 bases from V and 6 bases from J, with 15 bases between. Germline V gene sequence: CDR1 LGHNA, CDR2 YSLEER. The CDR3 loop reads CASSQEWQGAREQYF. The CDR3 DNA reads TGCGCCAGCAGCCAAGAATGGCAGGGAGCTCGCGAGCAGTACTTC.

This chain joins TRBV7-2 and TRBJ2-7; maybe TRBD2 (5 bases). Germline V gene sequence: CDR1 SGHTA, CDR2 FQGNSA. With 1 base removed from V and 4 bases from J, the gap between germline ends came to 11 bases. This CDR3 spans 14 amino acids. This CDR3 is CASSLDGGFYEQYF. The DNA for the CDR3 is TGTGCCAGCAGCTTAGACGGAGGATTTTACGAGCAGTACTTC.

The chain has TRBV7-3 and TRBJ1-3, with a tentative D call TRBD1 (5 bases). V lost 8 bases and J 7 bases, leaving 12 bases between the germline ends. The CDR3 consists of 12 residues. Germline V lookup: CDR1 SGHTA, CDR2 FQGTGA. This CDR3 is CASGDQGNTIYF. CDR3 DNA sequence: TGTGCCAGCGGCGACCAGGGTAACACCATATATTTT.

This clone appeared a single time. The chain joins TRBV5-1 to TRBJ1-1, with TRBD1 matching over 10 bases. This CDR3 spans 16 amino acids. Germline CDR1 and CDR2: SGHRS and YFSETQ. J gave up 5 bases and V 4 bases, and 11 bases lay outside the gene matches. The CDR3 protein is CASSPFRDRGRTEAFF. The DNA for the CDR3 is TGCGCCAGCAGCCCCTTCCGGGACAGGGGACGAACTGAAGCTTTCTTT.

This clone was seen only once. The V and J genes are TRBV7-9 and TRBJ2-7; D gene unclear. The CDR3 runs to 12 residues. CDR1 SEHNR and CDR2 FQNEAQ come from the germline V gene (reference sequence). Trimming removed 2 bases from V and 2 bases from J, with 4 bases in between. The chain's CDR3 is CASSLSTYEQYF. The CDR3 DNA follows: TGTGCCAGCAGCTTATCCACCTACGAGCAGTACTTC.